Included here is one T cell receptor (beta chain) sequence, with context. No antigen is known for it. Assay used: immunoSEQ multiplex PCR; TCRdb lists only in-frame clones, some missing. There are roughly 190,000 clones in the sample; 91% occur only once, and approximately 3.7% lies in the top ten. The sample is drawn from a study of T cell responses to AZD1222 COVID-19 vaccine. Study-wide findings and caveats: Scientists sampled the repertoires only once the peak T cell response had passed. Across spike, vaccine-associated CD4 TCRs were found, dominant at 160-218 and 743-854. A mostly white British donor set with more females was recruited, and clonal diversity was possibly underestimated. Recipients of two AZD1222 doses showed rising Spike-specific TCR breadth and depth.

CDR1 is SGHRS, CDR2 YFSETQ, per germline. The junction had 9 bases not matched to a gene; V was cut back by 0 bases and J by 7 bases. This CDR3 spans 16 amino acids. Sequencing was performed on peripheral blood, taken 28 days after the second AZD1222 dose. The V call is TRBV5-1, the J call TRBJ2-1; 8 bases agree with TRBD2. This clonotype originated in an adult who received the AZD1222 COVID-19 vaccine. The CDR3 DNA is TGCGCCAGCAGCTTGGTTGTAGCGGGGTTGGGGAATGAGCAGTTCTTC. It specifies CASSLVVAGLGNEQFF.